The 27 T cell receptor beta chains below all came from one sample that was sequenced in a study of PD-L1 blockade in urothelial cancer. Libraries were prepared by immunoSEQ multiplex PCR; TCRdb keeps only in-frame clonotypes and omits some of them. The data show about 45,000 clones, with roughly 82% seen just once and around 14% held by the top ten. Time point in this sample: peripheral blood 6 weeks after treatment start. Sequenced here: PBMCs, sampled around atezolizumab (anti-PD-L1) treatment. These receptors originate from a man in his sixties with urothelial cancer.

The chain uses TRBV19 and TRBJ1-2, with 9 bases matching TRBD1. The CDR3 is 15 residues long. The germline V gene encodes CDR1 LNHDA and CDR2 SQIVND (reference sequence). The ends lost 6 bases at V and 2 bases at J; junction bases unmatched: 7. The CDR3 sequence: CASSPGQGRNYGYTF. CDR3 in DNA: TGTGCCAGTAGCCCCGGACAGGGGAGGAACTATGGCTACACCTTC.

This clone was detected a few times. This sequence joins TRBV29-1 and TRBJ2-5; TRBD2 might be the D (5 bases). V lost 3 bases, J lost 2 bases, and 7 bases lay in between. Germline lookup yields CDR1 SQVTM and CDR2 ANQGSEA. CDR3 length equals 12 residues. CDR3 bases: TGCAGCGTTGACGGGGAACAAGAGACCCAGTACTTC. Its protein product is CSVDGEQETQYF.

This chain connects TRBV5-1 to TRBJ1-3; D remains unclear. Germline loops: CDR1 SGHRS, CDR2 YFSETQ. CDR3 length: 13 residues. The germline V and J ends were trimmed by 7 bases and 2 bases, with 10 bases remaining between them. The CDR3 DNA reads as TGCGCCAGCCATGGGCCTCCTGGAAACACCATATATTTT. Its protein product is CASHGPPGNTIYF.

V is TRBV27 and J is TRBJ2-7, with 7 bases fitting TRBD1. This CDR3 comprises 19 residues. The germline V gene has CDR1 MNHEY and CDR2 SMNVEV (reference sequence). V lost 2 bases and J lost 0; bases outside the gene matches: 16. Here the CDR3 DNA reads TGTGCCAGCAGTTTACTCCCCCCTAGAACAGGGGCCTCCTCCTACGAGCAGTACTTC. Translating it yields CASSLLPPRTGASSYEQYF.

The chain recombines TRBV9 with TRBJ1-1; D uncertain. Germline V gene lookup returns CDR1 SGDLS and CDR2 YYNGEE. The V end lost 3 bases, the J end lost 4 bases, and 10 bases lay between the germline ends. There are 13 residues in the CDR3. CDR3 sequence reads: CASSADFSTEAFF. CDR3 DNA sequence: TGTGCCAGCAGCGCAGACTTCTCCACTGAAGCTTTCTTT.

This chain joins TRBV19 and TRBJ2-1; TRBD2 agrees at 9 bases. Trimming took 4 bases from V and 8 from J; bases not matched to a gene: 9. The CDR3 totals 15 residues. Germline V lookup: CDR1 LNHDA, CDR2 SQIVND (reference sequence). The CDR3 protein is CASSTPAAGGYEQFF. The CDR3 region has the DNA TGTGCCAGTAGTACACCCGCCGCGGGAGGGTATGAGCAGTTCTTC.

In nucleotides, the CDR3 is TGTGCCAGCACCTCAGGGGACAGCCAGTACCAAGAGACCCAGTACTTC. This translates into CASTSGDSQYQETQYF. The chain combines TRBV5-8 with TRBJ2-5, with 7 bases identical to TRBD1. The CDR3 runs 16 residues. Germline V lookup: CDR1 SGHTS, CDR2 YDEGEE. With V trimmed by 6 bases and J by 0 bases, 11 bases remained unmatched.

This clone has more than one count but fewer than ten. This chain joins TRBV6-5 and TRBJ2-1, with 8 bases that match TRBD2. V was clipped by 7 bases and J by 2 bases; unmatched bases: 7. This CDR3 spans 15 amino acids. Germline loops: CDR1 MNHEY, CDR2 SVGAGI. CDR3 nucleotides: TGTGCCAGCACCCCTCGGGGGGGTGCCTACAATGAGCAGTTCTTC. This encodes CASTPRGGAYNEQFF.

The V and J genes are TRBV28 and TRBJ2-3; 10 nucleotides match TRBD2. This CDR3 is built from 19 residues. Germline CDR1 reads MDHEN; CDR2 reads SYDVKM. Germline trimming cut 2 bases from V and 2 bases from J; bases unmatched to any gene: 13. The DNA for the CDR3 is TGTGCCAGCAGTTTAATCTCTAGCGGGAGAGGTAGCAACACAGATACGCAGTATTTT. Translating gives CASSLISSGRGSNTDTQYF.

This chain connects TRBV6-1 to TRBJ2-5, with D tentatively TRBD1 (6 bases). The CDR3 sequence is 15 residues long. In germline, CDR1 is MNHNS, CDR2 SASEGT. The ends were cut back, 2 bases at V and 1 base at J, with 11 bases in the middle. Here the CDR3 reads CASSERWTAQETQYF. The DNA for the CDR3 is TGTGCCAGCAGTGAAAGGTGGACAGCCCAAGAGACCCAGTACTTC.

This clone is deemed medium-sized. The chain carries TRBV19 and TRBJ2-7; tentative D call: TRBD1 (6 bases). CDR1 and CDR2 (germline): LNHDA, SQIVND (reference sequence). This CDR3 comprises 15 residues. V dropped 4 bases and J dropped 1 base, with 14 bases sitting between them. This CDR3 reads CASSTSGVGSYEQYF. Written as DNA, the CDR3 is TGTGCCAGTAGTACCTCAGGGGTGGGATCCTACGAGCAGTACTTC.

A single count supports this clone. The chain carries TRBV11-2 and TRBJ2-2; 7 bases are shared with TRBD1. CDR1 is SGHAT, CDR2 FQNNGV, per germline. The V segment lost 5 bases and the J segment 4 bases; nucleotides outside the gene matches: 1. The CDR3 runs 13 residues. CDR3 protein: CASSTGVTGELFF. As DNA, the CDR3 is TGTGCCAGCAGCACAGGGGTCACCGGGGAGCTGTTTTTT.

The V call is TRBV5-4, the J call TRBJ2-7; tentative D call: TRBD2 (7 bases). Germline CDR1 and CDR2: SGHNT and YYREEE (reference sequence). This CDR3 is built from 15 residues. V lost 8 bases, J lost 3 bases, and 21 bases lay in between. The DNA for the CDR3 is TGTGCCAGTCGCCCCGGGGGGCGGGAGCACTACGAGCAGTACTTC. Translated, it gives CASRPGGREHYEQYF.

This CDR3 reads CASSPGFSATGNEKLFF. CDR3 DNA: TGCGCCAGCAGCCCAGGTTTTTCTGCGACAGGGAATGAAAAACTGTTTTTT. V gene TRBV4-1 combines with J gene TRBJ1-4, with 7 bases identical to TRBD1. Germline V gene sequence: CDR1 MGHRA, CDR2 YSYEKL. The V and J ends lost 4 bases and 5 bases, in that order; junction bases with no gene match: 13. The CDR3 is 17 amino acids.

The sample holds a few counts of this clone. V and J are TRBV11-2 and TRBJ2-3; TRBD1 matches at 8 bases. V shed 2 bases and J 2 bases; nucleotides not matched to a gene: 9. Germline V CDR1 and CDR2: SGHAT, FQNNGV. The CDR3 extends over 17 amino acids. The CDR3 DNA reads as TGTGCCAGCAGCTTATCCCGTCCGGACAGGGACACAGATACGCAGTATTTT. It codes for CASSLSRPDRDTDTQYF.

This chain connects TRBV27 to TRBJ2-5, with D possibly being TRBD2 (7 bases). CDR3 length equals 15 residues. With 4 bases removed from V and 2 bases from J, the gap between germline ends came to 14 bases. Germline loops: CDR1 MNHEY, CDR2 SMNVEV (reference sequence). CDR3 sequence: CASSSGRGRQETQYF. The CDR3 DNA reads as TGTGCCAGCAGTTCAGGGAGGGGGAGGCAAGAGACCCAGTACTTC.

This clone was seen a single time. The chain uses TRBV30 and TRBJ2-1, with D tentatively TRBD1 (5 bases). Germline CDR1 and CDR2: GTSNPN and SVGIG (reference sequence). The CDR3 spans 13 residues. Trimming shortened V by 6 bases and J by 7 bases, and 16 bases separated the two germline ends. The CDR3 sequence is CACGSSRGNEQFF. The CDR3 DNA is TGTGCCTGTGGGTCCTCTAGGGGTAATGAGCAGTTCTTC.

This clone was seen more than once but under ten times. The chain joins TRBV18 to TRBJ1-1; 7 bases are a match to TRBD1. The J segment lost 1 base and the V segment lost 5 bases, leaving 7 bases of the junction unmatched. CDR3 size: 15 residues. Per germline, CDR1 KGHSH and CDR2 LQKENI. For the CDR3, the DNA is TGTGCCAGCTCAAGAACCAACAGGGGGAACACTGAAGCTTTCTTT. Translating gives CASSRTNRGNTEAFF.

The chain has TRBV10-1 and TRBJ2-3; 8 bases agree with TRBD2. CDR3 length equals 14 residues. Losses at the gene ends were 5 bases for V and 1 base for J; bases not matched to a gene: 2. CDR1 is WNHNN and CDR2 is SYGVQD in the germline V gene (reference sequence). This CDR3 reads CASSREGRTDTQYF. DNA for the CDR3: TGCGCCAGCAGTCGGGAGGGCCGCACAGATACGCAGTATTTT.

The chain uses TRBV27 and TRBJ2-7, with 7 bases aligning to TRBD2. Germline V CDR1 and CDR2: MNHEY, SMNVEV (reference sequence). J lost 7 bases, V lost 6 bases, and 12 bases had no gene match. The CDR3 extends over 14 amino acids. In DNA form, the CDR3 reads TGTGCCAGCAGCCCACAAGGGAGGGCTATTGAGCAGTACTTC. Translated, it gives CASSPQGRAIEQYF.

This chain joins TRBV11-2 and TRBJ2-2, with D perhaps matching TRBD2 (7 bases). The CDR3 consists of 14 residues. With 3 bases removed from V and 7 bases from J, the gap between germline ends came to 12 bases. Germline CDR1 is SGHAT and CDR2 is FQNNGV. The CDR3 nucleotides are TGTGCCAGCAGCTTTTCGGGGGGCGGCGGGGAGCTGTTTTTT. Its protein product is CASSFSGGGGELFF. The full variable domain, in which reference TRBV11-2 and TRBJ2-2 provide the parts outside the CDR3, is EAGVAQSPRYKIIEKRQSVAFWCNPISGHATLYWYQQILGQGPKLLIQFQNNGVVDDSQLPKDRFSAERLKGVDSTLKIQPAKLEDSAVYLCASSFSGGGGELFFGEGSRLTVL.

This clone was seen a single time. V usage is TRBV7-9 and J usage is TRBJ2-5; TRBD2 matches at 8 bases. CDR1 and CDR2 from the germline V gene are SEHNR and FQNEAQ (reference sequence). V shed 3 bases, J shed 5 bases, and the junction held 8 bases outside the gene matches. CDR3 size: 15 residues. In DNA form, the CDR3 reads TGTGCCAGCAGCTTCGACGGGAGGGCGGGGGAGACCCAGTACTTC. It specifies CASSFDGRAGETQYF. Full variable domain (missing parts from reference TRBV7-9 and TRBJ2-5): DTGVSQNPRHKITKRGQNVTFRCDPISEHNRLYWYRQTLGQGPEFLTYFQNEAQLEKSRLLSDRFSAERPKGSFSTLEIQRTEQGDSAMYLCASSFDGRAGETQYFGPGTRLLVL.

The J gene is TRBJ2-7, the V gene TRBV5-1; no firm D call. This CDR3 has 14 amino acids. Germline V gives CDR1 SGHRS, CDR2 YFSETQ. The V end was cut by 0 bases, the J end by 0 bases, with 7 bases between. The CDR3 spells CASSLAAGSYEQYF. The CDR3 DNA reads TGCGCCAGCAGCTTGGCAGCAGGCTCCTACGAGCAGTACTTC.

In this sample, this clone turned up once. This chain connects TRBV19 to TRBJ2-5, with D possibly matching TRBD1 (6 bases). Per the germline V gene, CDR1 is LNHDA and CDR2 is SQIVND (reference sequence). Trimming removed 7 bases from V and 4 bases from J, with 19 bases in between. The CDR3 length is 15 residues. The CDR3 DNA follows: TGTGCCAGTAAAACCTCGGGACAACGAGGAGAGACCCAGTACTTC. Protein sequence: CASKTSGQRGETQYF.

CDR3 in amino acids: CASSPTQGSYEQYF. For the CDR3, the DNA is TGTGCCAGCTCGCCGACACAGGGGTCCTACGAGCAGTACTTC. This chain uses TRBV18 with TRBJ2-7; 7 bases are shared with TRBD1. Per the germline V gene, CDR1 is KGHSH and CDR2 is LQKENI. CDR3 size: 14 residues. The junction had 6 bases not matched to a gene; V was cut back by 6 bases and J by 1 base.

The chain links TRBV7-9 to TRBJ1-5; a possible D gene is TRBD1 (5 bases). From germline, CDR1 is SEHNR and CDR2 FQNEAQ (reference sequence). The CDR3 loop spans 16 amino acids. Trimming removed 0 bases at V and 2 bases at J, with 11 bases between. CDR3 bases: TGTGCCAGCAGCTTAGCGGGGCAGGGCGGCAATCAGCCCCAGCATTTT. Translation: CASSLAGQGGNQPQHF.

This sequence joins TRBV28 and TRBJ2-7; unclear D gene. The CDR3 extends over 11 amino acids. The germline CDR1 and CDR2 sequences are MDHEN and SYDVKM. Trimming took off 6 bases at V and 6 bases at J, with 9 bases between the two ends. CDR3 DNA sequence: TGTGCCAGCAGCTCCCCCTCCGAGCAGTACTTC. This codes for CASSSPSEQYF. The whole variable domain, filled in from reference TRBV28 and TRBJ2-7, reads DVKVTQSSRYLVKRTGEKVFLECVQDMDHENMFWYRQDPGLGLRLIYFSYDVKMKEKGDIPEGYSVSREKKERFSLILESASTNQTSMYLCASSSPSEQYFGPGTRLTVT.